This TCR beta chain was captured by sequencing in a study of blood T cell repertoires in COVID-19. In the original processing: Researchers report that nucleated cell counts were estimated from reference gene primer amplification. Profiling relied on immunoSEQ multiplex PCR, and the TCRdb table lists in-frame clones only, not all of them. That table is the source of V, J and clone size, and D and trimming were worked out from the DNA. The sample consists of fewer than 250,000 clones, 80% to 90% of them appearing once. CDR3 length equals 17 residues. Germline V gives CDR1 SGHAT, CDR2 FQNNGV. Trimming took 5 bases from V and 3 from J, leaving 19 bases between them.

This TCR derives from a woman in her 70s with active or convalescent COVID-19. The sample was peripheral blood. The chain recombines TRBV11-2 with TRBJ1-4; weak D call: TRBD1 (5 bases). In nucleotides, the CDR3 is TGTGCCAGCAGCCCCGGGGACTGGAGGTCTGCTAATGAAAAACTGTTTTTT. It translates to CASSPGDWRSANEKLFF.